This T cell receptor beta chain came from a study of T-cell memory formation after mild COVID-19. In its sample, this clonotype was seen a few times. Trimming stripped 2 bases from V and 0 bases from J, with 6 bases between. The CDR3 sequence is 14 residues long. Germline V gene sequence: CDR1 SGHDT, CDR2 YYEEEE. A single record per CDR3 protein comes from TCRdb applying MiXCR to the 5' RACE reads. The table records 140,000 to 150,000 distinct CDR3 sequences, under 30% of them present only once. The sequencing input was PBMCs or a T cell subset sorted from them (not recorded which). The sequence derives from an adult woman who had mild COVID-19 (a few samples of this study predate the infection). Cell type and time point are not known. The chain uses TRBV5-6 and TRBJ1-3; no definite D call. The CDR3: CASSFMFSGNTIYF. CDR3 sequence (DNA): TGTGCCAGCAGCTTCATGTTCTCTGGAAACACCATATATTTT.